Listed below are T cell receptor beta chains from one sample, sequenced in a study of blood T cell repertoires in COVID-19. The data were produced by immunoSEQ multiplex PCR, yet TCRdb's version contains in-frame clones alone and is incomplete. The sample has 140,000 to 150,000 clones, around nine tenths seen once. Material for sequencing was peripheral blood. Receptors originate from a woman aged 50 to 65 with acute or convalescent COVID-19. The CDR3 runs from the conserved cysteine through the conserved F or W. The D gene is left open where the match is weak. Clone size is shown for a subset of rows, as once, few, many or a class of expanded clone.

V gene	D gene	J gene	clone size	CDR3 protein	CDR3 DNA
TRBV6-4	.	TRBJ2-2	.	CASSPQVTGELFF	TGTGCCAGCAGTCCCCAGGTGACCGGGGAGCTGTTTTTT
TRBV6-5	TRBD1	TRBJ2-1	.	CASSTTGTGGYEQFF	TGTGCCAGCAGTACGACCGGGACAGGGGGTTATGAGCAGTTCTTC
TRBV6-5	TRBD1	TRBJ1-2	.	CASSRDSSYGYTF	TGTGCCAGCAGTAGGGACAGCTCCTATGGCTACACCTTC
TRBV5-1	TRBD2	TRBJ2-3	.	CASSRLAGDPTDTQYF	TGCGCCAGCAGTAGACTAGCGGGAGACCCCACAGATACGCAGTATTTT
TRBV7-7	.	TRBJ1-4	.	CASGPGYEKLFF	TGTGCTAGCGGCCCGGGGTATGAAAAACTGTTTTTT
TRBV5-4	.	TRBJ2-6	.	CASKVGGSGANVLTF	TGTGCCAGCAAAGTCGGGGGCTCTGGGGCCAACGTCCTGACTTTC
TRBV28	TRBD2	TRBJ2-5	.	CASSWGLAGGETQYF	TGTGCCAGCAGTTGGGGACTAGCGGGGGGAGAGACCCAGTACTTC
TRBV28	.	TRBJ2-6	.	CASSLGSAGANVLTF	TGTGCCAGCAGTTTGGGGAGTGCTGGGGCCAACGTCCTGACTTTC
TRBV6-6	TRBD1	TRBJ2-4	.	CASILQDRVGDIQYF	TGTGCCAGCATTCTACAGGACAGGGTTGGGGACATTCAGTACTTC
TRBV4-2	TRBD1	TRBJ1-4	once	CASGTGGAGNEKLFF	TGTGCCAGTGGGACAGGGGGGGCGGGTAATGAAAAACTGTTTTTT
TRBV6-1	TRBD1	TRBJ1-5	.	CASSERTGLNQPQHF	TGTGCCAGCAGTGAAAGGACAGGGCTCAATCAGCCCCAGCATTTT
TRBV30	.	TRBJ1-6	.	CAWSREGNNSPLHF	TGTGCCTGGAGTAGGGAGGGTAACAATTCACCCCTCCACTTT
TRBV24-1	TRBD2	TRBJ2-5	.	CATSEHGLAGSGETQYF	TGTGCCACCAGTGAACATGGACTAGCGGGGAGCGGAGAGACCCAGTACTTC
TRBV18	.	TRBJ1-6	.	CASSPRTDYSPLHF	TGTGCCAGCTCACCCCGGACAGATTATTCACCCCTCCACTTT
TRBV10-3	TRBD1	TRBJ1-1	.	CAIGTRTGATTEAFF	TGTGCCATCGGGACGAGGACAGGGGCTACCACTGAAGCTTTCTTT
TRBV12-3/TRBV12-4	.	TRBJ1-1	.	CASRFRSTEAFF	TGTGCCAGCAGGTTTAGGAGCACTGAAGCTTTCTTT
TRBV6-1	TRBD1	TRBJ1-5	.	CASSELGQRNQPQHF	TGTGCCAGCAGTGAACTGGGACAGCGAAATCAGCCCCAGCATTTT
TRBV13	.	TRBJ2-5	.	CASSFYRDQETQYF	TGTGCCAGCAGCTTCTACAGGGACCAAGAGACCCAGTACTTC
TRBV2	.	TRBJ2-2	.	CASSSGSPVRTGELFF	TGTGCCAGCAGTTCCGGGTCCCCGGTCCGAACCGGGGAGCTGTTTTTT
TRBV5-1	TRBD1	TRBJ1-1	.	CASSRGQGIAEAFF	TGCGCCAGCAGCCGGGGACAGGGGATAGCTGAAGCTTTCTTT
TRBV10-3	.	TRBJ2-7	.	CAISEWSGEPEQYF	TGTGCCATCAGTGAGTGGTCAGGGGAGCCCGAGCAGTACTTC
TRBV6-5	.	TRBJ2-7	.	CASSYDSGNEQYF	TGTGCCAGCAGTTACGACAGTGGAAACGAGCAGTACTTC
TRBV3-1/TRBV3-2	.	TRBJ1-2	.	CASSSIQGTGYTF	TGTGCCAGCAGCTCAATACAGGGAACTGGCTACACCTTC
TRBV9	TRBD2	TRBJ2-2	.	CASSVELAGGWDTGELFF	TGTGCCAGCAGCGTAGAACTAGCGGGGGGATGGGACACCGGGGAGCTGTTTTTT
TRBV2	.	TRBJ1-2	.	CATDSANYGYTF	TGTGCCACAGACAGCGCTAACTATGGCTACACCTTC
TRBV25-1	.	TRBJ2-1	.	CASSDNLGDEQFF	TGTGCCAGCAGTGACAACTTAGGGGATGAGCAGTTCTTC
TRBV6-6	.	TRBJ2-5	.	CASRWPEETQYF	TGTGCCAGCAGATGGCCCGAAGAGACCCAGTACTTC